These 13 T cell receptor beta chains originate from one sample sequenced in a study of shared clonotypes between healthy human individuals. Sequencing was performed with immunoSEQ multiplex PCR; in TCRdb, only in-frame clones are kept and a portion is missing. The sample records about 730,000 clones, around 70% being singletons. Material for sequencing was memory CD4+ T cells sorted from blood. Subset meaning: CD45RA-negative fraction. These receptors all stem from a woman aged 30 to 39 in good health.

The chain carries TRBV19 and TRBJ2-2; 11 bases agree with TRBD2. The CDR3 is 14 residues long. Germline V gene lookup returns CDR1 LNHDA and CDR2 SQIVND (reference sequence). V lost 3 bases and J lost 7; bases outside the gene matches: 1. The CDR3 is CASSMTSGVGELFF. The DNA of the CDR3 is TGTGCCAGTAGTATGACTAGCGGGGTCGGGGAGCTGTTTTTT. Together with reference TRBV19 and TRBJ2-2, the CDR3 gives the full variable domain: DGGITQSPKYLFRKEGQNVTLSCEQNLNHDAMYWYRQDPGQGLRLIYYSQIVNDFQKGDIAEGYSVSREKKESFPLTVTSAQKNPTAFYLCASSMTSGVGELFFGEGSRLTVL.

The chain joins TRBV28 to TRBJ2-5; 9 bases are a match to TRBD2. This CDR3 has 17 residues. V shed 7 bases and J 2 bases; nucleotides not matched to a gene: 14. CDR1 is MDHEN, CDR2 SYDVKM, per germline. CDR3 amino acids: CASTLGLAGKPQETQYF. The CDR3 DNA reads TGTGCCAGCACCCTCGGGCTAGCGGGGAAACCGCAAGAGACCCAGTACTTC.

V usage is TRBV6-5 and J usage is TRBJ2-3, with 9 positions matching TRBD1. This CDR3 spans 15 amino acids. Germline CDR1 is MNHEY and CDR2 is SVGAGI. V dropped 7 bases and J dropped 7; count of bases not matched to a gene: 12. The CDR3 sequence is CASKLTQGQGYTQYF. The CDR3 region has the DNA TGTGCCAGCAAACTAACACAAGGACAGGGGTATACGCAGTATTTT.

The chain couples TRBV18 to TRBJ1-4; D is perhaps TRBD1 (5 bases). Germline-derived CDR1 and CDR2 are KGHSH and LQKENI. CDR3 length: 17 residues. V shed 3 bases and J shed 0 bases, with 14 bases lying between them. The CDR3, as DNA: TGTGCCAGCTCACCGAGGGGAGGTGAAACAACTAATGAAAAACTGTTTTTT. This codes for CASSPRGGETTNEKLFF.

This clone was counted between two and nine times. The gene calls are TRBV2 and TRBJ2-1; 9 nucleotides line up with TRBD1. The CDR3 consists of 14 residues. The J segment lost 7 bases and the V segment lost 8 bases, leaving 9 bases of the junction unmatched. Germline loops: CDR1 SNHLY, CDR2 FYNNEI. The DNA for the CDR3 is TGTGCCAGCCGTCGGACAGGGGTGGTTAATGAGCAGTTCTTC. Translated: CASRRTGVVNEQFF.

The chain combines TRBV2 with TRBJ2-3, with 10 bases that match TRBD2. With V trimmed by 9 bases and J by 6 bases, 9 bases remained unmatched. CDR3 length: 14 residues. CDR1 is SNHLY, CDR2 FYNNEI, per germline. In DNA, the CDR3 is TGTGCCAGTACCACAGCGGGAGGGCAGGATACGCAGTATTTT. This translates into CASTTAGGQDTQYF.

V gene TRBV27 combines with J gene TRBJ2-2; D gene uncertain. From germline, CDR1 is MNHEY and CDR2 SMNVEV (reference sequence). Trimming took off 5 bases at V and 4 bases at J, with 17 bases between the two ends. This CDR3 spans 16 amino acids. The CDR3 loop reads CASSHSGLRPTGELFF. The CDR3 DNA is TGTGCCAGCAGTCATTCCGGTTTAAGGCCCACCGGGGAGCTGTTTTTT.

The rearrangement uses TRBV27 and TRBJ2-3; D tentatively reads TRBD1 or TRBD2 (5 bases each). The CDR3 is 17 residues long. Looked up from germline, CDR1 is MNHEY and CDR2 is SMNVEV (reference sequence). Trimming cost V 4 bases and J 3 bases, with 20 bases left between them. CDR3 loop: CASSSPWERTRTDTQYF. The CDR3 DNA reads TGTGCCAGCAGTTCCCCCTGGGAGCGGACAAGGACAGATACGCAGTATTTT.

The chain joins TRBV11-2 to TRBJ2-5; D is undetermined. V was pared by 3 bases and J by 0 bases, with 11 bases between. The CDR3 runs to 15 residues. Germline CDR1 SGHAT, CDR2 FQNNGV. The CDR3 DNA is TGTGCCAGCAGCTTGATAGGGTCGTACCAAGAGACCCAGTACTTC. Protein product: CASSLIGSYQETQYF.

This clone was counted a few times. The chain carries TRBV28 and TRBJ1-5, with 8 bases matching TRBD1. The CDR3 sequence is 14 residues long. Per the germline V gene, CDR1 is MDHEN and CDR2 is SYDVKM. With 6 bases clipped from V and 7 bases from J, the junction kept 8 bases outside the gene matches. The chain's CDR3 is CASSDGQGAQPQHF. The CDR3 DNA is TGTGCCAGCAGCGACGGTCAGGGGGCCCAGCCCCAGCATTTT.

The CDR3 sequence: CAYNLGLVGEQFF. CDR3 DNA: TGTGCCTACAACCTCGGACTAGTGGGTGAGCAGTTCTTC. This rearrangement joins TRBV30 to TRBJ2-1; 7 nucleotides line up with TRBD2. V shed 7 bases, J shed 9 bases, and the junction held 12 bases outside the gene matches. This CDR3 is built from 13 residues. Germline-derived CDR1 and CDR2 are GTSNPN and SVGIG (reference sequence).

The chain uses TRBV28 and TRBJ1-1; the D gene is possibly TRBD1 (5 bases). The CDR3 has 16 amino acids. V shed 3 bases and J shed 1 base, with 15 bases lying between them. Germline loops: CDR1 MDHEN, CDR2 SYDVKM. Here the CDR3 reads CASSLSGGLRNTEAFF. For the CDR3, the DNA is TGTGCCAGCAGTTTGTCCGGGGGACTAAGGAACACTGAAGCTTTCTTT.

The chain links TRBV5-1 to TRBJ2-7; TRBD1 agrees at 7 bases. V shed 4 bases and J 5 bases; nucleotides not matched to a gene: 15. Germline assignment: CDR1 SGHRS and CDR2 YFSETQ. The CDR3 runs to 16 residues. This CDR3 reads CASSHLRDSRHDEQYF. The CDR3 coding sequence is TGCGCCAGCAGCCACCTTAGGGACAGTCGACATGACGAGCAGTACTTC.